Listed below are T cell receptor beta chains from one sample, sequenced in a study of blood T cell repertoires in COVID-19. Repertoires were generated with immunoSEQ multiplex PCR, while TCRdb's copy carries only in-frame clones and drops some. The data contain about 260,000 clones, about 80% of them singletons. Sequenced input: peripheral blood. These receptors all stem from a woman at least 80 years old with acute or convalescent COVID-19. CDR3s include the opening cysteine and the closing phenylalanine or tryptophan. Each record gives: CDR3 protein, CDR3 DNA, clone size, V gene, D gene, J gene. A D gene is named only where the DNA matches it firmly. Not all rows give a size; the values are once, few, many and, for expanded clones, a class.

CDR3: CASSPPGRVGTEAFF
DNA: TGTGCCAGCTCACCACCCGGGAGGGTAGGGACTGAAGCTTTCTTT
size: NA
V: TRBV18
D: NA
J: TRBJ1-1

CDR3: CASSPWTSGGNNEQFF
DNA: TGTGCCAGCTCACCCTGGACTAGCGGGGGGAACAATGAGCAGTTCTTC
size: NA
V: TRBV18
D: TRBD2
J: TRBJ2-1

CDR3: CASSPGTGNEKLFF
DNA: TGTGCCAGCTCACCCGGGACAGGGAATGAAAAACTGTTTTTT
size: NA
V: TRBV18
D: TRBD1
J: TRBJ1-4

CDR3: CARKEKDRGSVGNTIYF
DNA: TGTGCCAGGAAAGAGAAGGACAGGGGATCAGTTGGAAACACCATATATTTT
size: NA
V: TRBV7-7
D: TRBD1
J: TRBJ1-3

CDR3: CASSSGLAGYNEQFF
DNA: TGTGCCAGCAGTTCCGGACTAGCGGGGTACAATGAGCAGTTCTTC
size: NA
V: TRBV28
D: TRBD2
J: TRBJ2-1

CDR3: CASSRQGEETQYF
DNA: TGCGCCAGCAGCAGACAGGGGGAAGAGACCCAGTACTTC
size: NA
V: TRBV5-1
D: TRBD1
J: TRBJ2-5

CDR3: CATSREGFGMNTEAFF
DNA: TGTGCCACCAGCAGGGAGGGGTTCGGGATGAACACTGAAGCTTTCTTT
size: NA
V: TRBV15
D: NA
J: TRBJ1-1

CDR3: CASSLMPAGIDIQYF
DNA: TGTGCCAGCAGCTTAATGCCGGCAGGGATTGACATTCAGTACTTC
size: NA
V: TRBV7-3
D: NA
J: TRBJ2-4

CDR3: CASSLNGGGSNYGYTF
DNA: TGCGCCAGCAGCCTAAATGGGGGCGGATCTAACTATGGCTACACCTTC
size: NA
V: TRBV4-3
D: NA
J: TRBJ1-2

CDR3: CATSRGKGNLSGANVLTF
DNA: TGTGCCACCAGCAGAGGGAAGGGGAACCTCTCTGGGGCCAACGTCCTGACTTTC
size: NA
V: TRBV15
D: NA
J: TRBJ2-6

CDR3: CASSLFHRESPLHF
DNA: TGTGCCAGCAGCTTGTTTCACCGGGAATCACCCCTCCACTTT
size: NA
V: TRBV5-5
D: NA
J: TRBJ1-6

CDR3: CSASLGANYGYTF
DNA: TGCAGTGCTAGTTTAGGGGCAAACTATGGCTACACCTTC
size: few
V: TRBV20-1
D: NA
J: TRBJ1-2

CDR3: CASSITGLSVMTFF
DNA: TGTGCCAGCAGTATTACAGGGCTTTCAGTGATGACTTTCTTT
size: once
V: TRBV6-2/TRBV6-3
D: NA
J: TRBJ1-1

CDR3: CASSLYPPGEQFF
DNA: TGTGCCAGCAGTTTATACCCTCCGGGTGAGCAGTTCTTC
size: NA
V: TRBV12-3/TRBV12-4
D: NA
J: TRBJ2-1

CDR3: CASSFGGLNTEAFF
DNA: TGTGCCAGCAGCTTTGGGGGCTTGAACACTGAAGCTTTCTTT
size: NA
V: TRBV7-9
D: NA
J: TRBJ1-1

CDR3: CASSLGVGQATYEQYF
DNA: TGTGCCAGCAGCTTAGGAGTGGGACAGGCTACTTACGAGCAGTACTTC
size: NA
V: TRBV11-1
D: TRBD1
J: TRBJ2-7

CDR3: CASSTVTGGGGQPQHF
DNA: TGTGCCAGTAGTACGGTGACAGGGGGTGGTGGTCAGCCCCAGCATTTT
size: NA
V: TRBV19
D: TRBD1
J: TRBJ1-5

CDR3: CATGTYEQYF
DNA: TGTGCCACGGGTACCTACGAGCAGTACTTC
size: NA
V: TRBV7-9
D: NA
J: TRBJ2-7

CDR3: CSASWTSGSGEQYF
DNA: TGCAGTGCTAGTTGGACTAGCGGGAGCGGTGAGCAGTACTTC
size: NA
V: TRBV20-1
D: TRBD2
J: TRBJ2-7

CDR3: CASSQMTLAGGLNEQFF
DNA: TGTGCCAGCAGCCAAATGACACTAGCGGGAGGTTTAAATGAGCAGTTCTTC
size: few
V: TRBV14
D: TRBD2
J: TRBJ2-1

CDR3: CASSVAPSNTGELFF
DNA: TGTGCCAGCAGCGTAGCCCCGTCGAACACCGGGGAGCTGTTTTTT
size: few
V: TRBV9
D: NA
J: TRBJ2-2

CDR3: CASSLAGGRQETQYF
DNA: TGCGCCAGCAGCTTGGCGGGGGGGCGTCAAGAGACCCAGTACTTC
size: NA
V: TRBV5-1
D: TRBD2
J: TRBJ2-5

CDR3: CASSSDRGYEQFF
DNA: TGTGCCAGCAGCTCGGACAGGGGTTATGAGCAGTTCTTC
size: NA
V: TRBV7-2
D: TRBD1
J: TRBJ2-1

CDR3: CASSLRTGTYYGYTF
DNA: TGCGCCAGCAGCTTAAGGACAGGGACCTACTATGGCTACACCTTC
size: NA
V: TRBV5-1
D: TRBD1
J: TRBJ1-2

CDR3: CASSQDYRTRAPDTQYF
DNA: TGCGCCAGCAGCCAAGATTATAGGACTAGGGCCCCAGATACGCAGTATTTT
size: few
V: TRBV4-3
D: TRBD2
J: TRBJ2-3

CDR3: CASSIGVAGVYNEQFF
DNA: TGTGCCAGTAGTATAGGGGTAGCGGGAGTTTACAATGAGCAGTTCTTC
size: few
V: TRBV19
D: TRBD2
J: TRBJ2-1

CDR3: CASSSGRLAGAYEQFF
DNA: TGTGCCAGCAGCTCGGGGAGACTAGCGGGGGCATATGAGCAGTTCTTC
size: NA
V: TRBV7-2
D: TRBD2
J: TRBJ2-1

CDR3: CATSRVHRVVGNQPQHF
DNA: TGTGCCACCAGCAGAGTCCACAGGGTGGTAGGCAATCAGCCCCAGCATTTT
size: NA
V: TRBV15
D: NA
J: TRBJ1-5

CDR3: CASSLNRDRNFYEQYF
DNA: TGTGCCAGCTCACTAAACCGGGACAGGAACTTCTACGAGCAGTACTTC
size: NA
V: TRBV18
D: TRBD1
J: TRBJ2-7

CDR3: CASSPSGLAGAGGELFF
DNA: TGTGCCAGCTCACCCTCGGGACTAGCGGGAGCCGGCGGGGAGCTGTTTTTT
size: NA
V: TRBV18
D: TRBD2
J: TRBJ2-2

CDR3: CASSPPVQGGETQYF
DNA: TGTGCCAGCAGCCCCCCGGTGCAGGGCGGAGAGACCCAGTACTTC
size: NA
V: TRBV7-2
D: NA
J: TRBJ2-5

CDR3: CASSYSTGISYEQYF
DNA: TGTGCCAGCAGTTACTCAACAGGGATATCCTACGAGCAGTACTTC
size: NA
V: TRBV6-5
D: NA
J: TRBJ2-7

CDR3: CASSYPETRPGYNEQYF
DNA: TGTGCCAGCAGCTACCCCGAGACTAGGCCCGGCTACAACGAGCAGTACTTC
size: NA
V: TRBV5-6
D: NA
J: TRBJ2-7

CDR3: CASSFGQSTDTQYF
DNA: TGTGCCAGCAGTTTCGGACAGAGCACAGATACGCAGTATTTT
size: NA
V: TRBV6-6
D: NA
J: TRBJ2-3

CDR3: CASSFRSLLGFEGATQYF
DNA: TGCGCCAGCAGCTTTCGTTCCCTATTGGGGTTCGAGGGGGCGACCCAGTACTTC
size: NA
V: TRBV5-1
D: TRBD1
J: TRBJ2-5

CDR3: CASSSRPGPYEQYF
DNA: TGTGCCAGCAGCTCCAGGCCCGGCCCATACGAGCAGTACTTC
size: NA
V: TRBV7-8
D: NA
J: TRBJ2-7

CDR3: CASSTKDGTGNEQYF
DNA: TGTGCCAGCAGCACCAAAGACGGGACAGGGAACGAGCAGTACTTC
size: once
V: TRBV21-1
D: NA
J: TRBJ2-7

CDR3: CASSQEAGGRDIQYF
DNA: TGTGCCAGCAGCCAAGAGGCGGGAGGGCGAGACATTCAGTACTTC
size: NA
V: TRBV4-2
D: TRBD2
J: TRBJ2-4

CDR3: CAISESQDLNTEAFF
DNA: TGTGCCATCAGTGAGTCGCAGGACTTGAACACTGAAGCTTTCTTT
size: many
V: TRBV10-3
D: NA
J: TRBJ1-1

CDR3: CASSPLHRISHSPLHF
DNA: TGTGCCAGCAGCCCGCTTCACAGGATCTCGCATTCACCCCTCCACTTT
size: NA
V: TRBV3-1/TRBV3-2
D: NA
J: TRBJ1-6

CDR3: CASSQNLAGGLYNEQFF
DNA: TGTGCCAGCAGTCAGAACCTAGCGGGAGGGCTCTACAATGAGCAGTTCTTC
size: NA
V: TRBV28
D: TRBD2
J: TRBJ2-1

CDR3: CAWSRDSYNIPTYEQYF
DNA: TGTGCCTGGAGTCGGGACAGCTATAACATCCCCACCTACGAGCAGTACTTC
size: NA
V: TRBV30
D: TRBD1
J: TRBJ2-7

CDR3: CASSLVLAGTPGGNEQFF
DNA: TGCGCCAGCAGCTTGGTGCTAGCGGGGACCCCCGGGGGCAATGAGCAGTTCTTC
size: few
V: TRBV5-1
D: TRBD2
J: TRBJ2-1

CDR3: CASSRLAGYEQYF
DNA: TGTGCCAGCAGTCGTCTAGCGGGATACGAGCAGTACTTC
size: NA
V: TRBV7-3
D: TRBD2
J: TRBJ2-7

CDR3: CASSPQLGGGTYEQYF
DNA: TGTGCCAGCAGCCCCCAGTTGGGCGGAGGTACCTACGAGCAGTACTTC
size: NA
V: TRBV11-2
D: NA
J: TRBJ2-7

CDR3: CASSSYLAKNIQYF
DNA: TGCGCCAGCAGCTCCTATCTAGCCAAAAACATTCAGTACTTC
size: NA
V: TRBV5-1
D: NA
J: TRBJ2-4

CDR3: CASSLATGKETQYF
DNA: TGCGCCAGCAGCTTGGCTACAGGGAAAGAGACCCAGTACTTC
size: NA
V: TRBV5-1
D: NA
J: TRBJ2-5

CDR3: CASRATGGAGWSEAFF
DNA: TGTGCCAGCAGAGCCACAGGGGGCGCGGGGTGGTCTGAAGCTTTCTTT
size: NA
V: TRBV2
D: TRBD1
J: TRBJ1-1

CDR3: CASSDGRNYEQYF
DNA: TGTGCCAGCAGTGACGGGAGAAACTACGAGCAGTACTTC
size: many
V: TRBV2
D: NA
J: TRBJ2-7

CDR3: CASSLSPAGDTQYF
DNA: TGTGCCAGCAGTTTATCCCCGGCGGGAGATACGCAGTATTTT
size: NA
V: TRBV28
D: NA
J: TRBJ2-3

CDR3: CASSLDSRYEQYF
DNA: TGCGCCAGCAGCTTGGATAGCCGCTACGAGCAGTACTTC
size: NA
V: TRBV5-1
D: NA
J: TRBJ2-7

CDR3: CASSPGLYGDTQYF
DNA: TGTGCCAGCAGCCCCGGACTCTATGGCGATACGCAGTATTTT
size: few
V: TRBV5-4
D: NA
J: TRBJ2-3

CDR3: CASSLYRQAHEQFF
DNA: TGTGCCAGCAGTTTATACAGACAGGCCCATGAGCAGTTCTTC
size: NA
V: TRBV27
D: NA
J: TRBJ2-1

CDR3: CASSYGLQETQYF
DNA: TGTGCCAGCAGCTATGGACTACAAGAGACCCAGTACTTC
size: once
V: TRBV3-1/TRBV3-2
D: NA
J: TRBJ2-5

CDR3: CASSQGVTSGTQETQYF
DNA: TGTGCCAGCAGCCAAGGAGTAACTAGCGGGACCCAAGAGACCCAGTACTTC
size: NA
V: TRBV3-1/TRBV3-2
D: TRBD2
J: TRBJ2-5

CDR3: CASTPWGAQETQYF
DNA: TGCGCCAGCACCCCCTGGGGAGCGCAAGAGACCCAGTACTTC
size: once
V: TRBV10-2
D: NA
J: TRBJ2-5

CDR3: CASSTYSGQGSGYTF
DNA: TGTGCCAGTAGTACGTACTCGGGACAGGGGTCTGGCTACACCTTC
size: NA
V: TRBV19
D: TRBD1
J: TRBJ1-2

CDR3: CASTRHHTREQFF
DNA: TGTGCCAGCACGCGGCACCATACACGTGAGCAGTTCTTC
size: NA
V: TRBV28
D: NA
J: TRBJ2-1

CDR3: CASTSGLAGGEQYF
DNA: TGTGCCAGCACCTCGGGACTAGCGGGAGGAGAGCAGTACTTC
size: NA
V: TRBV6-5
D: TRBD2
J: TRBJ2-7